Described below is a single T cell receptor beta chain sequence and its context. The sample comes from a study of cytomegalovirus exposure and HLA in healthy donors. The PCR made use of 60 Vbeta and 13 Jbeta primers. Profiled with immunoSEQ multiplex PCR; TCRdb holds only in-frame clones, not every one. The sample has roughly 200,000 clones, more than 65% seen once. Germline V CDR1 and CDR2: SEHNR, FQNEAQ (reference sequence). This CDR3 is built from 15 residues. V lost 1 base to trimming and J lost 3 bases; unmatched junction nucleotides: 5. The source of this sequence is a female donor in good health and CMV-seronegative. This chain links TRBV7-9 with TRBJ1-1, with TRBD1 matching over 7 bases. The sequenced sample was PBMCs. CDR3 sequence reads: CASSLGQGVYTEAFF. In DNA form, the CDR3 reads TGTGCCAGCAGCTTAGGGCAGGGGGTATACACTGAAGCTTTCTTT.